The clone carrying this T cell receptor beta chain was counted only a few times. As yet, its antigen is unknown. The data were taken from a study of identical twins. Trimming took off 4 bases at V and 7 bases at J, with 14 bases between the two ends. Germline assignment: CDR1 LGHDT and CDR2 YNNKEL (reference sequence). This CDR3 is built from 13 residues. The study, taken as a whole, reports: The models gave estimates that fell short of the out-of-frame TCR alpha sharing seen in monozygotic twins.

TCRdb fed the 5' RACE reads into MiXCR, producing one record per CDR3 protein. In the table there are 450,000 or so distinct CDR3 sequences, 20% to 25% of which are singletons. The sample was also reused in another study, on T cells expressing NK-cell markers.

This chain joins TRBV3-1 and TRBJ2-7; no clear D gene. The receptor was derived from a woman aged 18-29 years in good health. Specimen: CD4+ T cells sorted from blood. The chain's CDR3 is CASSLRPDWEQYF. In DNA form, the CDR3 reads TGTGCCAGCAGCCTCCGACCTGACTGGGAGCAGTACTTC.